These 27 T cell receptor beta chains originate from one sample sequenced in a study of blood T cells in healthy people across ages. The authors ran a second PCR of roughly 7 to 11 cycles using a sample-barcoded 5' primer and a J-beta primer mix. MiXCR, applied by TCRdb to the 5' RACE reads, yields one record per CDR3 protein. The sample has 720,000 or so distinct CDR3 sequences, around two fifths seen once. The material sequenced was blood. All receptors derive from a man at least 80 years old in good health.

The V call is TRBV20-1, the J call TRBJ2-3; a weak D match, TRBD2 (5 bases). V was cut by 0 bases and J by 2 bases, with 9 bases left in between. This CDR3 has 14 amino acids. The germline CDR1 and CDR2 sequences are DFQATT and SNEGSKA (reference sequence). CDR3 DNA: TGCAGTGCTAGAGATAGAGGGATCACAGATACGCAGTATTTT. This translates into CSARDRGITDTQYF.

This chain joins TRBV28 and TRBJ2-1; 7 bases match TRBD2. Germline CDR1 reads MDHEN; CDR2 reads SYDVKM. Losses at the gene ends were 7 bases for V and 4 bases for J; bases not matched to a gene: 4. The CDR3 covers 13 residues. The CDR3 is CASISGIYNEQFF. CDR3 sequence (DNA): TGTGCCAGCATCAGCGGGATTTACAATGAGCAGTTCTTC.

Only a few counts were recorded for this clonotype. V usage is TRBV14 and J usage is TRBJ2-3, with D maybe TRBD1 (5 bases). V dropped 1 base and J dropped 4 bases, with 6 bases sitting between them. Looked up from germline, CDR1 is SGHDN and CDR2 is FVKESK. The CDR3 contains 13 residues. The CDR3 spells CASSQAGSDTQYF. In DNA form, the CDR3 reads TGTGCCAGCAGCCAAGCAGGGTCAGATACGCAGTATTTT. Variable domain in full (rest from reference TRBV14 and TRBJ2-3): EAGVTQFPSHSVIEKGQTVTLRCDPISGHDNLYWYRRVMGKEIKFLLHFVKESKQDESGMPNNRFLAERTGGTYSTLKVQPAELEDSGVYFCASSQAGSDTQYFGPGTRLTVL.

This clonotype has just one count. Sequence at one end of the junction differs from germline and may be a read error. The chain joins TRBV7-2 to TRBJ2-1; D is uncertain. CDR3 size: 15 residues. The germline gives CDR1 SGHTA, CDR2 FQGNSA. The CDR3 DNA reads TGTGCCAGCAGTTTAGGCACCCTTCCTAGAAATGAGCAGTTCTTC. This gives the protein CASSLGTLPRNEQFF.

This clonotype came up a few times. The rearrangement joins TRBV10-3 to TRBJ2-7; 10 positions match TRBD1. CDR1 ENHRY and CDR2 SYGVKD come from the germline V gene. The trim removed 10 bases at V and 4 bases at J, leaving 4 bases unmatched. The CDR3 runs to 12 residues. CDR3 loop: CASGTGEYEQYF. The DNA for the CDR3 is TGTGCCAGCGGGACAGGGGAATACGAGCAGTACTTC.

The gene calls are TRBV10-3 and TRBJ1-1; 7 bases are shared with TRBD1. This CDR3 is built from 14 residues. Trimming at V came to 0 bases and at J to 6 bases, leaving 4 bases not matched to a gene. The germline CDR1 and CDR2 sequences are ENHRY and SYGVKD. The CDR3 is CAISESWDRAEAFF. CDR3 nucleotides: TGTGCCATCAGTGAGTCCTGGGACAGAGCTGAAGCTTTCTTT.

This clonotype was counted at least ten times. V usage is TRBV6-6 and J usage is TRBJ2-7; TRBD2 agrees at 9 bases. The germline V gene has CDR1 MNHNY and CDR2 SVGAGI (reference sequence). This CDR3 has 15 amino acids. The V gene end was trimmed by 5 bases and the J gene end by 2 bases; junction bases not matched to a gene: 7. CDR3 DNA sequence: TGTGCCAGCAGTCCCTCACTAGCGGGTACCTACGAGCAGTACTTC. Its protein product is CASSPSLAGTYEQYF.

This clonotype was recorded a few times. The chain uses TRBV15 and TRBJ2-7; either TRBD1 or TRBD2 may fit D (5 bases each). Trimming took off 6 bases at V and 3 bases at J, with 15 bases between the two ends. Germline assignment: CDR1 LNHNV and CDR2 YYDKDF (reference sequence). The CDR3 loop spans 14 amino acids. This CDR3 is CATRISRDGYEQYF. The CDR3, as DNA: TGTGCCACCAGAATCAGCCGGGACGGCTACGAGCAGTACTTC.

The rearrangement joins TRBV20-1 to TRBJ2-1; 7 bases line up with TRBD2. The CDR3 is made up of 14 amino acids. The germline CDR1 and CDR2 sequences are DFQATT and SNEGSKA (reference sequence). Losses at the gene ends were 2 bases for V and 5 bases for J; bases not matched to a gene: 6. The DNA for the CDR3 is TGCAGTGCTAGAAGGCGGGAGAGACACAATGAGCAGTTCTTC. It yields the protein CSARRRERHNEQFF.

V gene TRBV20-1 combines with J gene TRBJ2-5, with 8 bases identical to TRBD1. Losses at the gene ends were 1 base for V and 4 bases for J; bases not matched to a gene: 8. CDR1 is DFQATT, CDR2 SNEGSKA, per germline (reference sequence). This CDR3 spans 15 amino acids. The CDR3 loop reads CSARADRDGGETQYF. CDR3 in DNA: TGCAGTGCTAGAGCGGACAGGGATGGAGGAGAGACCCAGTACTTC.

This chain links TRBV28 with TRBJ2-5; the match to TRBD2 covers 12 bases. From germline, CDR1 is MDHEN and CDR2 SYDVKM. The CDR3 is 14 residues long. V shed 5 bases, J shed 11 bases, and the junction held 9 bases outside the gene matches. CDR3 coding DNA: TGTGCCAGCAGTGTACGACTAGCGGGAGCTCAGCAGTACTTC. Translated: CASSVRLAGAQQYF.

This clonotype appeared a few times. The V and J genes are TRBV20-1 and TRBJ2-7; weak D call: TRBD2 (6 bases). Trimming pared 6 bases from V and 1 base from J, leaving 19 bases between. Germline-derived CDR1 and CDR2 are DFQATT and SNEGSKA (reference sequence). The length of the CDR3 is 15 residues. The CDR3 here is CSAGPRGGVSYEQYF. The CDR3 DNA follows: TGCAGTGCAGGCCCTCGGGGAGGAGTGTCCTACGAGCAGTACTTC.

This clonotype was detected a few times. The genes are TRBV5-1 and TRBJ2-3, with D perhaps matching TRBD1 or TRBD2 (7 bases each). Trimming took off 5 bases at V and 5 bases at J, with 18 bases between the two ends. Per the germline V gene, CDR1 is SGHRS and CDR2 is YFSETQ. The CDR3 contains 15 residues. CDR3 in amino acids: CASRIQTGREDTQYF. The CDR3 DNA follows: TGCGCCAGCAGGATCCAGACAGGGAGGGAAGATACGCAGTATTTT.

This clonotype was observed a few times. A much bigger clone sits one base away, suggesting this may be a read error. The V gene is TRBV20-1, the J gene TRBJ2-1, with 9 nucleotides matching TRBD2. The tail of the sequence fits TRBJ2-7 better, so the J call may be wrong. Germline-derived CDR1 and CDR2 are DFQATT and SNEGSKA (reference sequence). CDR3 length equals 18 residues. CDR3 in DNA: TGCAGTGCTAGGACTAGCGGAGGCACGGGGGGGTCCTACAATGAGCAGTACTTC. It yields the protein CSARTSGGTGGSYNEQYF.

This clonotype was found many times. The V and J genes are TRBV5-1 and TRBJ1-5; a possible D gene is TRBD1 (6 bases). V was trimmed by 0 bases and J by 4 bases, leaving 8 bases between them. The CDR3 totals 14 residues. CDR1 is SGHRS and CDR2 is YFSETQ in the germline V gene. As DNA, the CDR3 is TGCGCCAGCAGCTTGGAGGGGGGGAATCAGCCCCAGCATTTT. Translating it yields CASSLEGGNQPQHF.

There are a few counts of this clonotype. V gene TRBV6-1 combines with J gene TRBJ2-1, with TRBD1 matching over 8 bases. The CDR3 sequence is 15 residues long. J lost 10 bases, V lost 5 bases, and 13 bases had no gene match. The germline CDR1 and CDR2 sequences are MNHNS and SASEGT. The CDR3 DNA reads as TGTGCCAGCAGTAAACAAACCGACAGGGGAGGCGAGCAGTTCTTC. Translated, it gives CASSKQTDRGGEQFF.

V usage is TRBV27 and J usage is TRBJ2-7; 7 nucleotides align to TRBD1. The junction had 7 bases not matched to a gene; V was cut back by 5 bases and J by 0 bases. Germline CDR1 and CDR2: MNHEY and SMNVEV (reference sequence). The CDR3 totals 15 residues. The CDR3 here is CASSPQTGSSYEQYF. The CDR3 DNA reads TGTGCCAGCAGTCCCCAGACAGGGAGCTCCTACGAGCAGTACTTC.

The chain has TRBV20-1 and TRBJ2-5; the D call may be TRBD1 or TRBD2 (5 bases each). Germline V gene data show CDR1 as DFQATT and CDR2 as SNEGSKA (reference sequence). This CDR3 spans 15 amino acids. Between the trimmed V and J ends, which lost 0 bases and 2 bases, there was a span of 13 bases. The CDR3 DNA sequence: TGCAGTGCTAGAGATTGGGGGTTACCACAAGAGACCCAGTACTTC. Protein product: CSARDWGLPQETQYF.

V and J are TRBV6-1 and TRBJ1-6; a weak D match, TRBD1 (5 bases). Germline V lookup: CDR1 MNHNS, CDR2 SASEGT. V lost 4 bases to trimming and J lost 7 bases, with 17 bases between them. The CDR3 runs to 16 residues. The CDR3 nucleotides are TGTGCCAGCAGTGGGATTACCGGGACGGTAAATTCACCCCTCCACTTT. Protein: CASSGITGTVNSPLHF.

The chain couples TRBV16 to TRBJ1-4, with D possibly TRBD1 on 6 matching bases. The CDR3 extends over 15 amino acids. Germline CDR1 is KGHSY and CDR2 is FQNENV. Trimming took 1 base from V and 3 from J, leaving 9 bases between them. CDR3 sequence (DNA): TGTGCCAGCAGCCAATTGGGGGCGTCTAATGAAAAACTGTTTTTT. Translation: CASSQLGASNEKLFF.

This chain connects TRBV6-2 or TRBV6-3 to TRBJ2-7; the D call may be TRBD1 or TRBD2 (5 bases each). Trimming pared 5 bases from V and 0 bases from J, leaving 14 bases between. In germline, CDR1 is MNHEY, CDR2 SVGEGT. The CDR3 loop spans 15 amino acids. CDR3 in DNA: TGTGCCAGCAGTCCGGCCCGGGACGTCTCCTACGAGCAGTACTTC. It yields the protein CASSPARDVSYEQYF.

This clonotype was observed a handful of times. V is TRBV6-2 or TRBV6-3 and J is TRBJ2-7; TRBD1 agrees at 7 bases. Germline V gene sequence: CDR1 MNHEY, CDR2 SVGEGT. The length of the CDR3 is 13 residues. V gave up 11 bases and J gave up 5 bases; unmatched junction bases: 12. The chain's CDR3 is CAGQKQGTHEQYF. The CDR3 region has the DNA TGTGCCGGACAGAAACAGGGGACCCACGAGCAGTACTTC.

This chain uses TRBV20-1 with TRBJ2-7; 10 bases map to TRBD2. Germline V gives CDR1 DFQATT, CDR2 SNEGSKA (reference sequence). The J segment lost 7 bases and the V segment lost 0 bases, leaving 12 bases of the junction unmatched. The CDR3 totals 16 residues. The CDR3 DNA reads TGCAGTGCTAGAGACCCTAGCGGGAGAGGGTACAATGAGCAGTACTTC. Protein product: CSARDPSGRGYNEQYF.

This clonotype occurred a few times. The chain employs TRBV6-1 and TRBJ2-7; maybe TRBD2 (6 bases). Deletions cut 10 bases from V and 2 bases from J, with 15 bases between. Per the germline V gene, CDR1 is MNHNS and CDR2 is SASEGT. The CDR3 covers 13 residues. The DNA of the CDR3 is TGTGCCACTGCGACTAGGCCCACCTACGAGCAGTACTTC. Residues: CATATRPTYEQYF.

This clonotype was found a few times. The chain joins TRBV6-2 or TRBV6-3 to TRBJ2-7; TRBD1 aligns across 8 bases. Germline loops: CDR1 MNHEY, CDR2 SVGEGT. The ends lost 5 bases at V and 3 bases at J; junction bases unmatched: 15. The CDR3 totals 17 residues. This CDR3 is CASSPKRTGTGHYEQYF. DNA for the CDR3: TGTGCCAGCAGTCCCAAGCGTACCGGGACAGGACACTACGAGCAGTACTTC.

This clonotype was counted between two and nine times. The rearrangement joins TRBV4-3 to TRBJ2-4; no reliable D call. V lost 0 bases, J lost 0 bases, and 12 bases lay in between. CDR1 and CDR2 from the germline V gene are LGHNA and YSLEER. This CDR3 has 17 residues. The CDR3 bases are TGCGCCAGCAGCCAAGATCCTCCAGGCCTAGCCAAAAACATTCAGTACTTC. Its translation is CASSQDPPGLAKNIQYF.

This sequence joins TRBV5-8 and TRBJ1-5; the match to TRBD1 covers 7 bases. V gave up 2 bases and J gave up 4 bases; unmatched junction bases: 6. The CDR3 contains 15 residues. From germline, CDR1 is SGHTS and CDR2 YDEGEE. CDR3 sequence (DNA): TGTGCCAGCAGCTTTGGGACAGCTAGAAATCAGCCCCAGCATTTT. It is translated as CASSFGTARNQPQHF.